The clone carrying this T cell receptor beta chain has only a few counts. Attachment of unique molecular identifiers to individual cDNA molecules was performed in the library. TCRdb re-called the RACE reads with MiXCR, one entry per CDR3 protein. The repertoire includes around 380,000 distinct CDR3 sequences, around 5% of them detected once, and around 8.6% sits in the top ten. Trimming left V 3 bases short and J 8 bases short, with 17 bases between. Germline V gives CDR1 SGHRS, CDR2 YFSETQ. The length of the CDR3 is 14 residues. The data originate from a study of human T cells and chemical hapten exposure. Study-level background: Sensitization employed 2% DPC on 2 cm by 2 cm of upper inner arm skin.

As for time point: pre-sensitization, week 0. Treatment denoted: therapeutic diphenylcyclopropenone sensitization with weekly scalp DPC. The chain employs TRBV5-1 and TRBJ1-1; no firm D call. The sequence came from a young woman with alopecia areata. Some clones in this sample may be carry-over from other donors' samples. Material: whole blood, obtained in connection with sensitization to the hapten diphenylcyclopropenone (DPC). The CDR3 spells CASSSRLTHSEAFF. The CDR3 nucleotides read TGCGCCAGCAGCTCGCGTTTGACCCATTCGGAAGCTTTCTTT.